Included here is one T cell receptor (beta chain) sequence, with context. These data come from a study of T cell changes during pregnancy in multiple sclerosis. This CDR3 comprises 15 residues. Germline V gives CDR1 MNHEY, CDR2 SMNVEV (reference sequence). Trimming took 6 bases from V and 14 from J, leaving 28 bases between them. The repertoire was sequenced with immunoSEQ multiplex PCR; TCRdb's copy has only in-frame clones and lacks some. The sample comprises roughly 31,000 clones, roughly nine tenths of which are singletons, and under 8% rests with the top ten. The specimen was CD8+ T cells from peripheral blood mononuclear cells, collected before pregnancy. This sequence was found in a female donor with multiple sclerosis, enrolled in a pregnancy study. The chain carries TRBV27 and TRBJ1-2; D remains ambiguous. CDR3 bases: TGTGCCAGCAGGGACGGAGGCCCACTGCCGGGTTCTCTGACCTTC. It is translated as CASRDGGPLPGSLTF.